Described below is a single TCR beta chain sequence and its context. Its specific antigen is unknown. Nothing much larger sits one base from this clone, and base qualities are not available. The data derive from a study of blood T cell repertoires in COVID-19 (dated by TCRdb to 2018 to 2020). Study-wide context: Samples from collaborators originated in the United States, Italy and Spain and spanned both the acute and convalescent phases of COVID-19. The prospective study material was composed of cDNA or gDNA derived from T cells, B-cell-depleted T cells, or PBMCs. The dataset comprised deeply sampled blood TCRbeta repertoires from subjects exposed to, actively infected with, or recovered from COVID-19. The repertoires were released in a freely available public database meant as a resource for research on the immune response to SARS-CoV-2. The samples were drawn from the first 160 participants of the ongoing ImmuneRACE study and from 950 to 1,500 subjects provided by 6 global collaborators. The sample metadata nearly always contained a de-identified subject ID, COVID-19 status, age in years and sex. Where available, HLA class I and class II types were taken from metadata supplied by the sample provider and were not determined by assay-based typing.

In Seattle, one collaborating source enrolled patients while the infection was active and tracked those patients longitudinally over the course of disease. Whole blood was collected in K2EDTA tubes by collaborating institutions according to the institutions' own protocols. For TCRbeta analysis, collaborator samples were shipped as frozen whole blood, as isolated PBMCs, or as DNA extracted from either sample type. Clipping removes 6 bases from V and 6 bases from J, with 9 as the unmatched junction base count. The germline V gene yields WSHSY for CDR1 and SAAADI for CDR2. The CDR3 holds 14 amino acids from the cysteine to the phenylalanine. The entry retains the CDR3 DNA only, 42 bases that are in frame from base 1. TCRbeta CDR3 regions were amplified from genomic DNA by means of the immunoSEQ Assay, a bias-controlled multiplex PCR. As for the authors' bioinformatics: Within the assay, amplification of reference gene primers was used to estimate how many nucleated cells each sample contained. To quantify the absolute abundance of each unique TCRbeta CDR3 rearrangement, sequence reads were collapsed and filtered. For each sample, productive Simpson clonality was calculated as the square root of Simpson's diversity index across productive rearrangements. TCRdb obtained this table from immuneACCESS and retained in-frame rearrangements with V and J assigned. These tables miss some clones; where compared with another copy, unresolved V genes account for less than half of the shortfall, and the remainder is unexplained. V and J calls plus clone size are reproduced from that table; the DNA served to infer D and trimming. This sample gives roughly 380,000 clones in total; over 75% of them show up just once. Jointly, the top ten make up roughly 1.6% of the sample.

Points the paper makes about the study in general: Clinical and demographic metadata were provided uncurated, with the amount varying by source and participant.

The chain is assembled from TRBV10-2 and TRBJ1-1, and 8 junctional nucleotides match TRBD1. This clonotype was sampled from a woman aged 40 to 50 with COVID-19, enrolled during active disease. The sequencing sample was made of peripheral blood. The sequence in DNA is TGCGCCAGCAGACCCGGACAGGGTGGAGCTGAAGCTTTCTTT. Translated, this is CASRPGQGGAEAFF.